This record concerns one T cell receptor beta chain sequence. The data originate from a study of T-cell memory formation after mild COVID-19. MiXCR was run by TCRdb on the 5' RACE reads, yielding one entry per CDR3 protein. Of hundreds of thousands of distinct CDR3 sequences in the sample, more than 15% were seen once. This CDR3 is built from 13 residues. The V end lost 4 bases, the J end lost 2 bases, and 11 bases lay between the germline ends. Germline CDR1 and CDR2: GTSNPN and SVGIG (reference sequence). The rearrangement links TRBV30 to TRBJ2-5, with D unclear. The sequencing sample was made of PBMCs or a T cell subset sorted from them (not recorded which). The sequence derives from an adult woman who had mild COVID-19 (a few samples of this study predate the infection). Cell type and time point are not known. In nucleotides, the CDR3 is TGTGCCTGGACTGGGCTCTTGCAAGAGACCCAGTACTTC. Its protein product is CAWTGLLQETQYF. The full variable domain, its missing parts supplied by reference TRBV30 and TRBJ2-5, is SQTIHQWPATLVQPVGSPLSLECTVEGTSNPNLYWYRQAAGRGLQLLFYSVGIGQISSEVPQNLSASRPQDRQFILSSKKLLLSDSGFYLCAWTGLLQETQYFGPGTRLLVL.